The 26 T cell receptor beta chains below come from one sample, sequenced in a study of T cells in localized non-small cell lung cancer. Only in-frame clones appear in the TCRdb table, and some are missing; sequencing was by immunoSEQ multiplex PCR. The repertoire consists of almost 65,000 clones, with 75% to 90% occurring once and the leading ten covering over 1.5%. The sequences come from peripheral blood, collected before any cancer treatment. The receptors stem from a woman aged 35-75 years with stage I lung adenocarcinoma.

This clone was detected only once. This chain connects TRBV6-1 to TRBJ2-7; 15 bases fit TRBD2. Germline V gene sequence: CDR1 MNHNS, CDR2 SASEGT. J gave up 5 bases and V 2 bases, and 10 bases lay outside the gene matches. The CDR3 has 18 amino acids. This chain's CDR3 is CASSEQRTSGGAVHEQYF. The CDR3, as DNA: TGTGCCAGCAGTGAACAGCGGACTAGCGGGGGGGCTGTCCACGAGCAGTACTTC.

The chain recombines TRBV9 with TRBJ2-2; D unclear. Germline V gene sequence: CDR1 SGDLS, CDR2 YYNGEE. The CDR3 contains 13 residues. Between the trimmed V and J ends, which lost 0 bases and 7 bases, there was a span of 7 bases. This CDR3 is CASSVEVGGELFF. The DNA of the CDR3 is TGTGCCAGCAGCGTAGAGGTGGGCGGGGAGCTGTTTTTT. Full variable domain (remainder filled in from reference TRBV9 and TRBJ2-2): DSGVTQTPKHLITATGQRVTLRCSPRSGDLSVYWYQQSLDQGLQFLIQYYNGEERAKGNILERFSAQQFPDLHSELNLSSLELGDSALYFCASSVEVGGELFFGEGSRLTVL.

The CDR3: CASSRLAGGNTDTQYF. The CDR3 DNA follows: TGCGCCAGCAGCCGACTAGCGGGGGGCAACACGGATACGCAGTATTTT. The J gene is TRBJ2-3, the V gene TRBV5-1, with TRBD2 matching over 13 bases. With 4 bases clipped from V and 6 bases from J, the junction kept 8 bases outside the gene matches. Per the germline V gene, CDR1 is SGHRS and CDR2 is YFSETQ. This CDR3 is 16 amino acids long. Combining the CDR3 with reference TRBV5-1 and TRBJ2-3 gives the whole variable domain KAGVTQTPRYLIKTRGQQVTLSCSPISGHRSVSWYQQTPGQGLQFLFEYFSETQRNKGNFPGRFSGRQFSNSRSEMNVSTLELGDSALYLCASSRLAGGNTDTQYFGPGTRLTVL.

V gene TRBV7-2 combines with J gene TRBJ2-7, with TRBD2 matching over 9 bases. The CDR3 totals 15 residues. Trimming cost V 0 bases and J 5 bases; bases outside gene matches: 5. In germline, CDR1 is SGHTA, CDR2 FQGNSA. CDR3 in DNA: TGTGCCAGCAGCTTAGCGCTAGCGGGGAGCCACGAGCAGTACTTC. Protein sequence: CASSLALAGSHEQYF.

The V call is TRBV7-9, the J call TRBJ2-1, with TRBD2 matching over 9 bases. Germline CDR1 SEHNR, CDR2 FQNEAQ (reference sequence). The length of the CDR3 is 18 residues. Unmatched junction bases numbered 10, after V lost 1 base and J lost 3 bases. The CDR3 reads CASSLEVMTSGYYNEQFF. CDR3 in DNA: TGTGCCAGCAGCTTAGAGGTGATGACTAGCGGCTACTACAATGAGCAGTTCTTC.

The gene calls are TRBV27 and TRBJ2-7; D is unclear. The V gene's germline CDR1 is MNHEY and CDR2 SMNVEV (reference sequence). The CDR3 consists of 14 residues. Trimming removed 6 bases at V and 3 bases at J, with 15 bases between. Written as DNA, the CDR3 is TGTGCCAGCAGCCCGAGGCCCGGATACTACGAGCAGTACTTC. Its translation is CASSPRPGYYEQYF.

This clone appeared once. The chain joins TRBV29-1 to TRBJ2-7; 8 bases line up with TRBD1. Trimming at V came to 7 bases and at J to 7 bases, leaving 9 bases not matched to a gene. This CDR3 is 12 amino acids long. CDR1 and CDR2 (germline): SQVTM, ANQGSEA. Here the CDR3 DNA reads TGCAGCGGCTCGACAGGGGCACGGGAGCAGTACTTC. Its translation is CSGSTGAREQYF.

The chain uses TRBV7-9 and TRBJ1-5; maybe TRBD1 (5 bases). The CDR3 is 13 residues long. The V gene's germline CDR1 is SEHNR and CDR2 FQNEAQ (reference sequence). Trimming shortened V by 2 bases and J by 4 bases, and 6 bases separated the two germline ends. CDR3 DNA sequence: TGTGCCAGCAGCTTAACAGGAAATCAGCCCCAGCATTTT. Encoded protein: CASSLTGNQPQHF.

This chain connects TRBV5-1 to TRBJ2-2; D call uncertain. Deletions cut 4 bases from V and 5 bases from J, with 12 bases between. The CDR3 sequence is 14 residues long. From germline, CDR1 is SGHRS and CDR2 YFSETQ. The CDR3 nucleotides read TGCGCCAGCAGCGGCAGGACCCTGACCGGGGAGCTGTTTTTT. Translating it yields CASSGRTLTGELFF. The full variable domain, in which reference TRBV5-1 and TRBJ2-2 provide the parts outside the CDR3, is KAGVTQTPRYLIKTRGQQVTLSCSPISGHRSVSWYQQTPGQGLQFLFEYFSETQRNKGNFPGRFSGRQFSNSRSEMNVSTLELGDSALYLCASSGRTLTGELFFGEGSRLTVL.

The chain combines TRBV7-9 with TRBJ1-3; D uncertain. The length of the CDR3 is 13 residues. The germline V gene encodes CDR1 SEHNR and CDR2 FQNEAQ (reference sequence). V was trimmed by 5 bases and J by 7 bases, leaving 12 bases between them. Written as DNA, the CDR3 is TGTGCCAGCAGCACGGACGCCACGAACACCATATATTTT. Encoded protein: CASSTDATNTIYF. Drawing the rest from reference TRBV7-9 and TRBJ1-3, the complete variable domain is DTGVSQNPRHKITKRGQNVTFRCDPISEHNRLYWYRQTLGQGPEFLTYFQNEAQLEKSRLLSDRFSAERPKGSFSTLEIQRTEQGDSAMYLCASSTDATNTIYFGEGSWLTVV.

Only one count was recorded for this clone. This chain uses TRBV18 with TRBJ1-5, with 7 bases that match TRBD1. V was pared by 3 bases and J by 5 bases, with 13 bases of the junction left unmatched. The CDR3 runs 17 residues. Germline assignment: CDR1 KGHSH and CDR2 LQKENI. As DNA, the CDR3 is TGTGCCAGCTCACCCCGGAGGGGGACAGATTTGGATCAGCCCCAGCATTTT. Encoded protein: CASSPRRGTDLDQPQHF.

The CDR3 DNA sequence: TGTGCCAGTGTGGGGGCAGGGATAGATACGCAGTATTTT. Residues: CASVGAGIDTQYF. The chain links TRBV19 to TRBJ2-3, with D perhaps matching TRBD1 (6 bases). Germline V CDR1 and CDR2: LNHDA, SQIVND (reference sequence). The CDR3 length is 13 residues. The V and J ends lost 8 bases and 5 bases respectively, with 14 bases between them.

V gene TRBV7-8 combines with J gene TRBJ1-2; 9 positions agree with TRBD1. The length of the CDR3 is 15 residues. CDR1 is SGHVS, CDR2 FQNEAQ, per germline. V shed 4 bases, J shed 6 bases, and the junction held 9 bases outside the gene matches. The CDR3 region has the DNA TGTGCCAGCAGCTCTGCCCGGGACAGGGAAGATGGCTACACCTTC. This encodes CASSSARDREDGYTF.

This clone appeared a single time. The rearrangement joins TRBV6-6 to TRBJ2-7, with D maybe TRBD2 (5 bases). Looked up from germline, CDR1 is MNHNY and CDR2 is SVGAGI (reference sequence). The V end was cut by 3 bases, the J end by 0 bases, with 12 bases between. The CDR3 is made up of 15 amino acids. The CDR3 DNA is TGTGCCAGCAGTTATTCCGAGCGGAGCTCCTACGAGCAGTACTTC. The encoded protein is CASSYSERSSYEQYF.

The J gene is TRBJ2-6, the V gene TRBV9; no reliable D call. The germline V gene encodes CDR1 SGDLS and CDR2 YYNGEE. V was cut by 4 bases and J by 2 bases, with 7 bases left in between. The CDR3 covers 14 residues. The CDR3 protein is CASSPSPGANVLTF. CDR3 in DNA: TGTGCCAGCAGCCCGTCCCCTGGGGCCAACGTCCTGACTTTC.

V usage is TRBV6-1 and J usage is TRBJ2-1; D gene unclear. V was pared by 7 bases and J by 2 bases, with 9 bases between. This CDR3 is 13 amino acids long. CDR1 MNHNS and CDR2 SASEGT come from the germline V gene. The CDR3: CASTPTAYNEQFF. CDR3 nucleotides: TGTGCCAGCACCCCGACCGCCTACAATGAGCAGTTCTTC.

The chain joins TRBV5-6 to TRBJ2-7, with 7 bases that match TRBD1. Losses at the gene ends were 0 bases for V and 6 bases for J; bases not matched to a gene: 9. This CDR3 spans 15 amino acids. Per the germline V gene, CDR1 is SGHDT and CDR2 is YYEEEE. In DNA form, the CDR3 reads TGTGCCAGCAGCTTGGTGGGACAGAGCGGCTCCGAGCAGTACTTC. Translation: CASSLVGQSGSEQYF.

The J gene is TRBJ2-2, the V gene TRBV5-6, with D possibly being TRBD2 (5 bases). The germline CDR1 and CDR2 sequences are SGHDT and YYEEEE. V lost 3 bases and J 7 bases, leaving 22 bases between the germline ends. The CDR3 runs 17 residues. The CDR3: CASSSMLDSDWGGELFF. CDR3 DNA: TGTGCCAGCAGCTCGATGTTGGACTCCGATTGGGGCGGGGAGCTGTTTTTT. Combining the CDR3 with reference TRBV5-6 and TRBJ2-2 gives the whole variable domain DAGVTQSPTHLIKTRGQQVTLRCSPKSGHDTVSWYQQALGQGPQFIFQYYEEEERQRGNFPDRFSGHQFPNYSSELNVNALLLGDSALYLCASSSMLDSDWGGELFFGEGSRLTVL.

This clone has just a few counts. The rearrangement links TRBV5-5 to TRBJ1-5; D perhaps matches TRBD1 (5 bases). Germline loops: CDR1 SGHKS, CDR2 YYEKEE (reference sequence). The CDR3 runs to 16 residues. Trimming removed 4 bases from V and 4 bases from J, with 18 bases in between. In DNA, the CDR3 is TGTGCCAGCAGCCCTCGGGAGGGGAGCTCAAATCAGCCCCAGCATTTT. This encodes CASSPREGSSNQPQHF.

This rearrangement joins TRBV5-1 to TRBJ2-7; TRBD2 agrees at 9 bases. After removal of 4 bases from V and 3 bases from J, the junction contained 2 bases not matched to a gene. This CDR3 comprises 13 residues. From germline, CDR1 is SGHRS and CDR2 YFSETQ. DNA for the CDR3: TGCGCCAGCAGCATGACTAGCGGCTACGAGCAGTACTTC. Its protein is CASSMTSGYEQYF.

The rearrangement links TRBV10-3 to TRBJ1-3, with D unclear. Trimming cost V 2 bases and J 0 bases, with 8 bases left between them. This CDR3 contains 15 residues. Germline CDR1 and CDR2: ENHRY and SYGVKD. The CDR3 DNA follows: TGTGCCATCAGTGAGGGCCCTCGCTCTGGAAACACCATATATTTT. Amino acids: CAISEGPRSGNTIYF.

This rearrangement joins TRBV7-2 to TRBJ1-1; no clear D gene. The CDR3 consists of 15 residues. V lost 0 bases and J 1 base, leaving 9 bases between the germline ends. CDR1 and CDR2 (germline): SGHTA, FQGNSA. The CDR3 loop reads CASSLARGSNTEAFF. The CDR3 coding sequence is TGTGCCAGCAGCTTAGCACGGGGATCGAACACTGAAGCTTTCTTT. Using reference TRBV7-2 and TRBJ1-1 for the parts outside the CDR3, the full variable domain is GAGVSQSPSNKVTEKGKDVELRCDPISGHTALYWYRQSLGQGLEFLIYFQGNSAPDKSGLPSDRFSAERTGGSVSTLTIQRTQQEDSAVYLCASSLARGSNTEAFFGQGTRLTVV.

The table lists this clone with a few counts. The chain combines TRBV19 with TRBJ1-1; 8 nucleotides line up with TRBD1. Germline trimming cut 5 bases from V and 4 bases from J; bases unmatched to any gene: 6. The CDR3 has 14 amino acids. Germline V gene sequence: CDR1 LNHDA, CDR2 SQIVND (reference sequence). CDR3 residues: CASSADTGGTEAFF. CDR3 in DNA: TGTGCCAGTAGTGCCGACACAGGGGGCACTGAAGCTTTCTTT. Complete variable domain (other parts from reference TRBV19 and TRBJ1-1): DGGITQSPKYLFRKEGQNVTLSCEQNLNHDAMYWYRQDPGQGLRLIYYSQIVNDFQKGDIAEGYSVSREKKESFPLTVTSAQKNPTAFYLCASSADTGGTEAFFGQGTRLTVV.

This clone was detected only a few times. The germline gene is not matched at one end of the junction; a read error may be the cause. This chain joins TRBV7-2 and TRBJ2-5, with TRBD2 matching over 11 bases. Germline V gene data show CDR1 as SGHTA and CDR2 as FQGNSA. This CDR3 contains 15 residues. CDR3 loop: CASSPVGSGGGNLHF. In DNA form, the CDR3 reads TGTGCCAGCAGCCCGGTGGGTAGCGGGGGGGGAAACCTCCACTTC.

This clone is a singleton in its sample. The rearrangement links TRBV28 to TRBJ2-3, with TRBD2 matching 11 bases. The junction had 6 bases not matched to a gene; V was cut back by 2 bases and J by 2 bases. CDR3 length: 17 amino acids. Germline loops: CDR1 MDHEN, CDR2 SYDVKM. The CDR3 DNA sequence: TGTGCCAGCAGTTTAGGGCTAGCGGGAGGCCTCACAGATACGCAGTATTTT. This codes for CASSLGLAGGLTDTQYF.

The chain couples TRBV28 to TRBJ1-5; D is unclear. The CDR3 is 13 amino acids. Germline CDR1 MDHEN, CDR2 SYDVKM. V lost 10 bases to trimming and J lost 1 base, with 11 bases between them. The CDR3 coding sequence is TGTGCCACCCGAACGGGCAGCAATCAGCCCCAGCATTTT. As protein: CATRTGSNQPQHF.